This T cell receptor beta chain emerged from a study of CD8 T cells in ankylosing spondylitis. Via MiXCR, TCRdb re-called the 5' RACE reads, giving one row per CDR3 protein. The sample holds about 140,000 distinct CDR3 sequences, roughly 8.8% seen once. This receptor was taken from a male donor with ankylosing spondylitis. The material sequenced was synovial fluid, either unsorted or a sorted T cell fraction (not recorded which).

The CDR3 loop reads CASSMGQGAGTGELFF. CDR3 in DNA: TGTGCCAGTAGTATGGGACAGGGGGCCGGCACCGGGGAGCTGTTTTTT. The rearrangement joins TRBV19 to TRBJ2-2; 12 nucleotides align to TRBD1. The CDR3 sequence is 16 residues long. The ends lost 3 bases at V and 4 bases at J; junction bases unmatched: 3. Germline V gives CDR1 LNHDA, CDR2 SQIVND (reference sequence). The variable domain in full, with the rest retrieved from reference TRBV19 and TRBJ2-2, is DGGITQSPKYLFRKEGQNVTLSCEQNLNHDAMYWYRQDPGQGLRLIYYSQIVNDFQKGDIAEGYSVSREKKESFPLTVTSAQKNPTAFYLCASSMGQGAGTGELFFGEGSRLTVL.